The next 20 T cell receptor beta chains were all read from a single sample in a study of T cells after yellow fever vaccination. MiXCR, run by TCRdb on the 5' RACE reads, gives a single entry per CDR3 protein. The sample has tens of thousands of distinct CDR3 sequences; about 7.3% are singletons. The starting material was CD8+ T cells sorted from PBMCs, obtained 9 to 10 days after the first yellow fever vaccination. The receptor set was obtained from a young man who received the YFV17D yellow fever vaccine.

The sample holds many counts of this clonotype. The chain employs TRBV29-1 and TRBJ2-2, with 8 bases fitting TRBD2. Germline V gene data show CDR1 as SQVTM and CDR2 as ANQGSEA. The trim removed 4 bases at V and 11 bases at J, leaving 3 bases unmatched. The CDR3 is 11 residues long. The CDR3 sequence: CSVVRGGELFF. CDR3 nucleotide sequence: TGCAGCGTTGTACGGGGGGGTGAGCTGTTTTTT.

This clonotype was picked up a small number of times. The gene calls are TRBV9 and TRBJ2-2, with TRBD2 matching over 8 bases. The CDR3 totals 18 residues. V lost 4 bases to trimming and J lost 0 bases; unmatched junction nucleotides: 11. Germline V gene lookup returns CDR1 SGDLS and CDR2 YYNGEE. The chain's CDR3 is CASSPGLAELTNTGELFF. The CDR3 DNA is TGTGCCAGCAGCCCTGGACTAGCCGAATTGACGAACACCGGGGAGCTGTTTTTT.

A single count supports this clonotype. This may stem from a read error, because a much larger clone lies one nucleotide away. The chain employs TRBV7-3 and TRBJ2-1; perhaps TRBD2 as D (5 bases). From germline, CDR1 is SGHTA and CDR2 FQGTGA. The CDR3 has 16 residues. CDR3 in DNA: TGTGTCAGCAGCTTAACGCGGACCGGGAACACTAATGAGCAGTTCTTC. As protein: CVSSLTRTGNTNEQFF.

This clonotype was seen many times. The chain couples TRBV6-5 to TRBJ2-5; 8 bases are a match to TRBD1. This CDR3 has 15 residues. CDR1 is MNHEY and CDR2 is SVGAGI in the germline V gene. Trimming cost V 6 bases and J 2 bases; bases outside gene matches: 8. The CDR3 protein is CASSPIGTGQETQYF. DNA for the CDR3: TGTGCCAGCAGCCCCATCGGGACAGGACAAGAGACCCAGTACTTC.

This clonotype was picked up a small number of times. The chain is built from TRBV25-1 and TRBJ1-5; D remains ambiguous. CDR1 MGHDK and CDR2 SYGVNS come from the germline V gene. CDR3 length: 13 residues. V was shortened by 3 bases and J by 4 bases, with 7 bases between the two germline ends. CDR3 bases: TGTGCCAGCAGTGATGGCGGGAATCAGCCCCAGCATTTT. Translated: CASSDGGNQPQHF.

There are many counts of this clonotype. This chain joins TRBV11-2 and TRBJ2-7; D gene uncertain. The germline V gene encodes CDR1 SGHAT and CDR2 FQNNGV. Trimming took off 4 bases at V and 1 base at J, with 11 bases between the two ends. The CDR3 covers 14 residues. CDR3 nucleotide sequence: TGTGCCAGCAGCTGGGCCGCGGCATCCTACGAGCAGTACGTC. The encoded protein is CASSWAAASYEQYV.

Points on this clonotype: This sequence may be a read error, since a much larger clone differs from it by one base. The chain couples TRBV27 to TRBJ2-5, with D perhaps assigned TRBD1 or TRBD2 (5 bases each). V was pared by 3 bases and J by 1 base, with 12 bases between. CDR1 and CDR2 from the germline V gene are MNHEY and SMNVEV (reference sequence). CDR3 length: 15 residues. CDR3 protein: CASSLGDGIQETQYF. CDR3 in DNA: TGTGCCAGCAGTTTGGGGGACGGGATCCAAGAGACCCAGTACTTC.

In its sample, this clonotype was seen a few times. V gene TRBV6-2 or TRBV6-3 combines with J gene TRBJ2-1, with 7 bases that match TRBD2. V shed 5 bases, J shed 14 bases, and the junction held 9 bases outside the gene matches. The CDR3 is 12 amino acids. The germline gives CDR1 MNHEY, CDR2 SVGEGT. In DNA, the CDR3 is TGTGCCAGCAGTGCCACGGGACTAAGGGAGTTCTTC. It specifies CASSATGLREFF.

This clonotype was picked up many times. The rearrangement joins TRBV6-5 to TRBJ1-6, with a weak D call TRBD1 (5 bases). V dropped 0 bases and J dropped 3 bases, with 18 bases sitting between them. The germline V gene encodes CDR1 MNHEY and CDR2 SVGAGI. The CDR3 covers 19 residues. The CDR3, as DNA: TGTGCCAGCAGTTACTCGGACCCCAGGGTGGAGAACTATAATTCACCCCTCCACTTT. Its protein is CASSYSDPRVENYNSPLHF.

This clonotype was observed many times. The chain employs TRBV7-9 and TRBJ2-1; possibly TRBD1 or TRBD2 for D (5 bases each). Deletions cut 8 bases from V and 8 bases from J, with 19 bases between. The CDR3 runs to 14 residues. Germline V CDR1 and CDR2: SEHNR, FQNEAQ (reference sequence). The CDR3 here is CASPGRGPLDEQFF. Here the CDR3 DNA reads TGTGCCAGCCCGGGTAGGGGACCTCTGGATGAGCAGTTCTTC.

This clonotype was detected many times. The CDR3 bases are TGTGCCAGCTTCCGGATGGGCTACGGGACAAATTATGGCTACACCTTC. As protein: CASFRMGYGTNYGYTF. The chain links TRBV6-2 or TRBV6-3 to TRBJ1-2; a weak D match, TRBD1 (6 bases). Trimming removed 8 bases at V and 5 bases at J, with 24 bases between. CDR3 length: 16 residues. Germline V CDR1 and CDR2: MNHEY, SVGEGT.

This clonotype was observed a few times. This chain joins TRBV5-1 and TRBJ1-2; possibly TRBD1 for D (5 bases). The CDR3 is made up of 14 amino acids. Trimming shortened V by 0 bases and J by 8 bases, and 14 bases separated the two germline ends. Per germline, CDR1 SGHRS and CDR2 YFSETQ. The CDR3 bases are TGCGCCAGCAGCTTGGCCGAGGCTCGGGGGGGCTACACCTTC. This encodes CASSLAEARGGYTF.

This clonotype turned up a few times. The chain has TRBV9 and TRBJ1-1, with D unresolved. The CDR3 has 13 amino acids. Germline V gives CDR1 SGDLS, CDR2 YYNGEE. Trimming removed 5 bases at V and 1 base at J, with 9 bases between. DNA of the CDR3: TGTGCCAGCAGTAGAAACAAGAACACTGAAGCTTTCTTT. Translating it yields CASSRNKNTEAFF.

Ten or more counts support this clonotype. V is TRBV4-1 and J is TRBJ1-1, with no clear D. Germline CDR1 reads MGHRA; CDR2 reads YSYEKL. Trimming shortened V by 5 bases and J by 8 bases, and 12 bases separated the two germline ends. The CDR3 totals 12 residues. The DNA of the CDR3 is TGCGCCAGCAGCATCGGGGTGGCCGAAGCTTTCTTT. It is translated as CASSIGVAEAFF.

At least ten counts were recorded for this clonotype. V usage is TRBV21-1 and J usage is TRBJ2-5; the table gives TRBD2 as D, unverified against the DNA. TRBV21-1 is labeled a pseudogene. CDR3 length: 18 amino acids. In nucleotides, the CDR3 is TGTGCCAGCAGCAACCAGGTGGCTAGCGGGGGGGATCAAGAGACCCAGTACTTC. This translates into CASSNQVASGGDQETQYF.

This clonotype was seen at least ten times. The chain employs TRBV3-1 and TRBJ2-7; D unclear. Trimming cost V 0 bases and J 2 bases, with 8 bases left between them. The CDR3 loop spans 14 amino acids. CDR1 LGHDT and CDR2 YNNKEL come from the germline V gene (reference sequence). CDR3 nucleotide sequence: TGTGCCAGCAGCCAAGACAGCACAACCTACGAGCAGTACTTC. It codes for CASSQDSTTYEQYF.

In regard to this clonotype: This sequence may be a read error, since a much larger clone differs from it by one base. The V gene is TRBV28, the J gene TRBJ2-1; tentatively, D is TRBD2 (6 bases). The CDR3 loop spans 15 amino acids. Germline CDR1 reads MDHEN; CDR2 reads SYDVKM. The V end lost 2 bases, the J end lost 3 bases, and 11 bases lay between the germline ends. This CDR3 reads CASSLGQGGYNEQFF. The CDR3 nucleotides are TGTGCCAGCAGTTTAGGGCAGGGAGGCTACAATGAGCAGTTCTTC. The full variable domain, completed using reference TRBV28 and TRBJ2-1, is DVKVTQSSRYLVKRTGEKVFLECVQDMDHENMFWYRQDPGLGLRLIYFSYDVKMKEKGDIPEGYSVSREKKERFSLILESASTNQTSMYLCASSLGQGGYNEQFFGPGTRLTVL.

This clonotype has at least ten counts. V usage is TRBV4-3 and J usage is TRBJ2-4; 11 nucleotides align to TRBD2. V trimming: 0 bases; J trimming: 0 bases; junction bases outside the gene matches: 7. The germline V gene encodes CDR1 LGHNA and CDR2 YSLEER. The CDR3 runs to 19 residues. CDR3 sequence: CASSQDEASGGLAKNIQYF. CDR3 DNA sequence: TGCGCCAGCAGCCAAGACGAGGCTAGCGGGGGGCTAGCCAAAAACATTCAGTACTTC.

This clonotype was counted ten times or more. J is TRBJ1-3 and V is TRBV4-3, with TRBD1 matching 7 bases. V trimming: 0 bases; J trimming: 0 bases; junction bases outside the gene matches: 2. CDR3 length: 16 amino acids. Germline loops: CDR1 LGHNA, CDR2 YSLEER. CDR3 sequence reads: CASSQEDRPSGNTIYF. Here the CDR3 DNA reads TGCGCCAGCAGCCAAGAGGACAGGCCCTCTGGAAACACCATATATTTT.

The table lists this clonotype with many counts. This sequence joins TRBV5-4 and TRBJ2-7, with D tentatively TRBD2 (6 bases). The CDR3 contains 13 residues. Trimming cost V 2 bases and J 1 base, with 7 bases left between them. Germline CDR1 is SGHNT and CDR2 is YYREEE (reference sequence). CDR3 in DNA: TGTGCCAGCAGCTTCGGGGGTTCCTACGAGCAGTACTTC. Protein product: CASSFGGSYEQYF.